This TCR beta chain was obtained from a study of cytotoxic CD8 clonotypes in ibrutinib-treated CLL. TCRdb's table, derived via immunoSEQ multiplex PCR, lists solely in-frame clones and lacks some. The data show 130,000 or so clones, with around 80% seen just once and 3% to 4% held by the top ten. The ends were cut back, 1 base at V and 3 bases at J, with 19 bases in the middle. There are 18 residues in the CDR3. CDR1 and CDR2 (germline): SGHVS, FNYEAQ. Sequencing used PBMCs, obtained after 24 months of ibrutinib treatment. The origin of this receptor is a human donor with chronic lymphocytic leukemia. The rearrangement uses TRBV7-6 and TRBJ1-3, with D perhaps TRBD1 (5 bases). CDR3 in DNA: TGTGCCAGCAGCTTAGGCTTTAGGGGAAAGTTAGGTGGAAACACCATATATTTT. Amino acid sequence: CASSLGFRGKLGGNTIYF.